This T cell receptor beta chain was captured by sequencing in a study of response to subunit inactivated influenza vaccine. V was trimmed by 0 bases and J by 0 bases, leaving 8 bases between them. Germline CDR1 WNHNN, CDR2 SYGVQD (reference sequence). CDR3 length: 15 residues. In its sample, this clonotype was seen a few times. The antigen remains undetermined. TCRdb called the RT-PCR reads again in MiXCR, with one record for every CDR3 protein. The repertoire holds approximately 500,000 distinct CDR3 sequences, with 12% to 15% as singletons. Study-wide findings and caveats: It was the authors' suggestion that each seasonal influenza vaccination recruits few new T cells.

The source of this sequence is a man aged 50 to 59 who received an inactivated influenza vaccine. The sequencing used PBMCs from blood, collected 11 to 12 days after vaccination. This chain links TRBV10-1 with TRBJ1-2, with a tentative D call TRBD1 (5 bases). This CDR3 reads CASSESLGANYGYTF. The CDR3 coding sequence is TGCGCCAGCAGTGAGTCGTTGGGGGCTAACTATGGCTACACCTTC.